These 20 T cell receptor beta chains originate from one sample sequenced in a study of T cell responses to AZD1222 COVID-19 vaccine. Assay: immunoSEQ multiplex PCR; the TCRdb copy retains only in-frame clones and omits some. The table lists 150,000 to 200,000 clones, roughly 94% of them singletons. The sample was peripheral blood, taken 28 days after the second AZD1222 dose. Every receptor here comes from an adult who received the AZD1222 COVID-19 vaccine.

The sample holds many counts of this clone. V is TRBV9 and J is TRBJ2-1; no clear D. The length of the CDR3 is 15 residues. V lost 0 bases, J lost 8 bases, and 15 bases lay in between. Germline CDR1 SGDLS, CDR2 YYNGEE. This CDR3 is CASSVEVNGWDEQFF. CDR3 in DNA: TGTGCCAGCAGCGTAGAAGTAAATGGTTGGGATGAGCAGTTCTTC.

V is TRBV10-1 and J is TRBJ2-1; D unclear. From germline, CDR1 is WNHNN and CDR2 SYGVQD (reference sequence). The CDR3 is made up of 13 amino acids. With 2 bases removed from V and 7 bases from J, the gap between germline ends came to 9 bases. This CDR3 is CASSEPPTNEQFF. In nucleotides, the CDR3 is TGCGCCAGCAGTGAGCCCCCCACAAATGAGCAGTTCTTC.

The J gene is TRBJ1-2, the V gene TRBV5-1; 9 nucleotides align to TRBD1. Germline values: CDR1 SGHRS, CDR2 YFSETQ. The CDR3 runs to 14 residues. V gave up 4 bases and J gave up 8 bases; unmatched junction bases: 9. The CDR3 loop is CASSTWTGEDGYTF. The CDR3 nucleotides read TGCGCCAGCAGCACATGGACAGGGGAAGACGGCTACACCTTC.

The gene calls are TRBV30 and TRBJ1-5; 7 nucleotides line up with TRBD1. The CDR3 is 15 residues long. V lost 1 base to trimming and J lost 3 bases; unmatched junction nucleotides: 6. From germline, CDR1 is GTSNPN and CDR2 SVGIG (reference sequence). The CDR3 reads CAWSGAGQSNQPQHF. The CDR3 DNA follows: TGTGCCTGGAGTGGGGCGGGACAGTCCAATCAGCCCCAGCATTTT.

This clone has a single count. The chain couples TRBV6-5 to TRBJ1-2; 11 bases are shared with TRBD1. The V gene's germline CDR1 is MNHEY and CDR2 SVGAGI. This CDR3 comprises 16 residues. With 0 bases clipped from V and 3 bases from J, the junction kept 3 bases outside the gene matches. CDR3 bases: TGTGCCAGCAGTTACTCCAGGACAGGGGGCGACTATGGCTACACCTTC. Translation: CASSYSRTGGDYGYTF.

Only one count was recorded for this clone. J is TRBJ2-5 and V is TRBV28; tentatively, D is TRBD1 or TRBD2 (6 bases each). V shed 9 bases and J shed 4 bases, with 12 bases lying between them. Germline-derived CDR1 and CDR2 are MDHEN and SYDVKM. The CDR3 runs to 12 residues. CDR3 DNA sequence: TGTGCCAGGGCGAGGGGGGCAGAGACCCAGTACTTC. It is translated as CARARGAETQYF.

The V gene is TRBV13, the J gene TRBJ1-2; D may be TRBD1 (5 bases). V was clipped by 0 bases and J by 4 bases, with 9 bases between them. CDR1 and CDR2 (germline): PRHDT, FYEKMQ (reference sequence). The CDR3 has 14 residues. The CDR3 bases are TGTGCCAGCAGCTTAGGGGTAGGGGCCTATGGCTACACCTTC. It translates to CASSLGVGAYGYTF.

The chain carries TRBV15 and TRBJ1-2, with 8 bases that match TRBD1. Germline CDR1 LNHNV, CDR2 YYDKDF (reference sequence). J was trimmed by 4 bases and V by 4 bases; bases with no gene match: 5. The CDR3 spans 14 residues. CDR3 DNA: TGTGCCACCAGCATCACCAGGGGGCTCTATGGCTACACCTTC. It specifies CATSITRGLYGYTF.

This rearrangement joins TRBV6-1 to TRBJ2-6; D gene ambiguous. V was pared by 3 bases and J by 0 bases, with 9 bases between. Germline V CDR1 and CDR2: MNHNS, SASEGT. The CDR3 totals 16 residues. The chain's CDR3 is CASSEHGSSGANVLTF. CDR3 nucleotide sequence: TGTGCCAGCAGTGAGCACGGCAGCTCTGGGGCCAACGTCCTGACTTTC.

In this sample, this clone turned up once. The CDR3 sequence: CASTPTGSVSYTF. The CDR3 bases are TGTGCCAGCACCCCTACGGGGTCGGTTTCCTACACCTTC. This chain uses TRBV6-5 with TRBJ1-2, with D uncertain. The CDR3 is 13 residues long. Trimming shortened V by 7 bases and J by 10 bases, and 19 bases separated the two germline ends. CDR1 and CDR2 (germline): MNHEY, SVGAGI.

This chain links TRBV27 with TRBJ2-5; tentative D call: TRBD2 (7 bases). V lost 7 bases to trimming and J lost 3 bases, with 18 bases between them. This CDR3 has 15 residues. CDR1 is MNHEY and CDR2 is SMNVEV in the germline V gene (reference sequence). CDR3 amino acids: CASTRLGGREETQYF. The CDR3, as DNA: TGTGCCAGCACCCGCCTCGGGGGGCGCGAAGAGACCCAGTACTTC.

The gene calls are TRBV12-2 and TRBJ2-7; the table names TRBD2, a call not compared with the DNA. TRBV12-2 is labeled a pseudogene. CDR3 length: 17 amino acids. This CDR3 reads CASRLSPLAGEFHEQYF. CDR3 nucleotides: TGTGCAAGTCGCTTATCCCCTCTAGCGGGAGAATTCCACGAGCAGTACTTC.

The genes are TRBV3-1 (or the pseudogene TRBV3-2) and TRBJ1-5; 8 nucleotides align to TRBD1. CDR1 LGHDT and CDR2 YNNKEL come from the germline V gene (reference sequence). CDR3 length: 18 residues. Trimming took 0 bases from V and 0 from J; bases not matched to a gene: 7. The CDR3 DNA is TGTGCCAGCAGCCAAGATATGGCAGGGGGCGATAGCAATCAGCCCCAGCATTTT. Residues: CASSQDMAGGDSNQPQHF.

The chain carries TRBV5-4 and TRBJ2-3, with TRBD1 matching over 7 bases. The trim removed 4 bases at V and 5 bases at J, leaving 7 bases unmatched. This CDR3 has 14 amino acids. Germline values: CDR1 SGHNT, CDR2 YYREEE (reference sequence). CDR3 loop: CASSPDRVRDTQYF. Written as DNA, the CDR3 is TGTGCCAGCAGCCCTGACAGGGTCAGAGATACGCAGTATTTT.

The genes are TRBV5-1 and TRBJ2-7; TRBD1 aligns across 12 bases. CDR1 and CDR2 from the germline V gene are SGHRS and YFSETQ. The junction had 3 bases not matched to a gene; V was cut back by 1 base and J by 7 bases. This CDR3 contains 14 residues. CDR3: CASSLPGQGAEQYF. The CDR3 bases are TGCGCCAGCAGCTTGCCGGGACAGGGGGCTGAGCAGTACTTC.

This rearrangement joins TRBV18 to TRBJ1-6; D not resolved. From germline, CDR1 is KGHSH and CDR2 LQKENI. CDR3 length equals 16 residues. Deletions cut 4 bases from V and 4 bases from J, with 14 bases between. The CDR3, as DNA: TGTGCCAGCTCACTACAACGTGGGGTATATAATTCACCCCTCCACTTT. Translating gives CASSLQRGVYNSPLHF.

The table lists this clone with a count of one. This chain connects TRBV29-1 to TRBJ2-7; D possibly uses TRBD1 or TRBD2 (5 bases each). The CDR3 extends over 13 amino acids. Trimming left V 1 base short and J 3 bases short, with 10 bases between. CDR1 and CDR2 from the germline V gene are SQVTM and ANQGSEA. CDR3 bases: TGCAGCGTTGAAGGGGGACGCGGCTACGAGCAGTACTTC. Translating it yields CSVEGGRGYEQYF.

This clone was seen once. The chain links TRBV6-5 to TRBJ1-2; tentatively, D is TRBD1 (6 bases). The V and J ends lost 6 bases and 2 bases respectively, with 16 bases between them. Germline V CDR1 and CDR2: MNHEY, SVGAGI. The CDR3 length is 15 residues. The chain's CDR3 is CASRYAQGSNYGYTF. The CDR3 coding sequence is TGTGCCAGCAGATATGCACAGGGATCCAACTATGGCTACACCTTC.

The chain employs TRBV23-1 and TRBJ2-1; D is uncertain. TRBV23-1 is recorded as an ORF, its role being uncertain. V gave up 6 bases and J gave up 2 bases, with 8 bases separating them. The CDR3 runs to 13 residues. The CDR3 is CASSRVPYNEQFF. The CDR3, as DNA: TGCGCCAGCAGCCGGGTCCCCTACAATGAGCAGTTCTTC.

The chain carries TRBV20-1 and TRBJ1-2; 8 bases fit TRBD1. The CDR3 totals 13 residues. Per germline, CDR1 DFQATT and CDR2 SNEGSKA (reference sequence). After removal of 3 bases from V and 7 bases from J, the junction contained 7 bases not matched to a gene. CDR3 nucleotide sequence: TGCAGTGCTAGTCCGACAGGGGTGGGTGGCTACACCTTC. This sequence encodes CSASPTGVGGYTF.